The 31 T cell receptor beta chains below come from one sample, sequenced in a study of blood T cell repertoires in COVID-19. Libraries were prepared by immunoSEQ multiplex PCR; TCRdb keeps only in-frame clonotypes and omits some of them. The table lists roughly 220,000 clones, less than 90% of them singletons. Sequencing input: peripheral blood. The receptors shown here come from a man younger than 45 with active or convalescent COVID-19.

The chain joins TRBV14 to TRBJ1-1, with D perhaps TRBD1 (5 bases). The CDR3 is 14 residues long. Germline lookup yields CDR1 SGHDN and CDR2 FVKESK. Trimming removed 1 base at V and 4 bases at J, with 10 bases between. CDR3 sequence reads: CASSQGQPFTEAFF. CDR3 DNA sequence: TGTGCCAGCAGCCAAGGACAGCCTTTCACTGAAGCTTTCTTT.

The chain links TRBV5-4 to TRBJ2-1; 13 nucleotides align to TRBD2. The CDR3 contains 19 residues. Germline CDR1 SGHNT, CDR2 YYREEE (reference sequence). The ends lost 4 bases at V and 0 bases at J; junction bases unmatched: 10. CDR3 nucleotide sequence: TGTGCCAGCAGCGGGCCCGGGACTAGCGGGGCCTACTCCTACAATGAGCAGTTCTTC. Protein product: CASSGPGTSGAYSYNEQFF.

The chain employs TRBV12-3 or TRBV12-4 and TRBJ1-4; D is unresolved. Trimming took 1 base from V and 10 from J, leaving 10 bases between them. The CDR3 is 13 residues long. CDR3 DNA sequence: TGTGCCAGCAGTTTAGGGGCCCCTGGAAAACTGTTTTTT. Translated, it gives CASSLGAPGKLFF.

This chain uses TRBV28 with TRBJ2-7, with 12 bases that match TRBD2. From germline, CDR1 is MDHEN and CDR2 SYDVKM. V lost 10 bases and J lost 5; bases outside the gene matches: 12. The CDR3 contains 15 residues. The CDR3 DNA reads as TGTGCCACCCACGGGGGACTAGCGGGTTATAACGAGCAGTACTTC. It translates to CATHGGLAGYNEQYF. The full variable domain, with the rest looked up from reference TRBV28 and TRBJ2-7, is DVKVTQSSRYLVKRTGEKVFLECVQDMDHENMFWYRQDPGLGLRLIYFSYDVKMKEKGDIPEGYSVSREKKERFSLILESASTNQTSMYLCATHGGLAGYNEQYFGPGTRLTVT.

A single count supports this clone. The gene calls are TRBV28 and TRBJ1-2; no definite D call. Trimming cost V 6 bases and J 7 bases, with 18 bases left between them. The CDR3 is 14 residues long. Germline assignment: CDR1 MDHEN and CDR2 SYDVKM. The CDR3 protein is CASRFGIGVGGYTF. The CDR3 DNA sequence: TGTGCCAGCAGATTCGGTATCGGGGTTGGTGGCTACACCTTC.

This clone was counted between two and nine times. The gene calls are TRBV19 and TRBJ2-2, with 12 bases matching TRBD2. The CDR3 loop spans 15 amino acids. V was pared by 10 bases and J by 7 bases, with 10 bases of the junction left unmatched. Germline CDR1 and CDR2: LNHDA and SQIVND (reference sequence). The CDR3 sequence is CATGLAGTTGGELFF. The CDR3 DNA is TGTGCCACAGGACTAGCGGGAACAACAGGCGGGGAGCTGTTTTTT.

The chain couples TRBV11-2 to TRBJ1-2; 8 bases match TRBD1. The V gene end was trimmed by 6 bases and the J gene end by 2 bases; junction bases not matched to a gene: 5. Germline lookup yields CDR1 SGHAT and CDR2 FQNNGV. CDR3 length: 14 amino acids. The CDR3 region has the DNA TGTGCCAGCAGTCTGGGACAGGTGAACTATGGCTACACCTTC. Translating it yields CASSLGQVNYGYTF.

The chain links TRBV6-5 to TRBJ2-7, with 9 bases identical to TRBD1. The CDR3 runs 15 residues. Germline values: CDR1 MNHEY, CDR2 SVGAGI. V dropped 0 bases and J dropped 1; count of bases not matched to a gene: 1. The CDR3 sequence is CASSYSTGGSYEQYF. As DNA, the CDR3 is TGTGCCAGCAGTTACTCGACAGGGGGGTCCTACGAGCAGTACTTC.

This sequence joins TRBV4-1 and TRBJ2-7; TRBD2 matches 7 bases. The germline CDR1 and CDR2 sequences are MGHRA and YSYEKL. J was trimmed by 3 bases and V by 3 bases; bases with no gene match: 8. This CDR3 region has 15 residues. As DNA, the CDR3 is TGCGCCAGCAGCCAGCGAGCGGGAATTGTCTACGAGCAGTACTTC. As protein: CASSQRAGIVYEQYF.

The rearrangement joins TRBV28 to TRBJ2-7; D unclear. Germline CDR1 MDHEN, CDR2 SYDVKM. There are 13 residues in the CDR3. Trimming stripped 2 bases from V and 4 bases from J, with 9 bases between. The chain's CDR3 is CASSLGQTYEQYF. CDR3 sequence (DNA): TGTGCCAGCAGTTTAGGGCAAACTTACGAGCAGTACTTC.

This clone has a single count. The V and J genes are TRBV27 and TRBJ1-2; TRBD1 matches at 7 bases. The CDR3 runs 14 residues. Germline V gene data show CDR1 as MNHEY and CDR2 as SMNVEV (reference sequence). V lost 5 bases, J lost 6 bases, and 9 bases stayed unmatched. CDR3 bases: TGTGCCAGCAGTCCCCCTGGGACAGTGGATGGCTACACCTTC. This translates into CASSPPGTVDGYTF.

This chain uses TRBV25-1 with TRBJ2-5; D remains ambiguous. Between the trimmed V and J ends, which lost 0 bases and 0 bases, there was a span of 2 bases. Looked up from germline, CDR1 is MGHDK and CDR2 is SYGVNS. There are 13 residues in the CDR3. The CDR3 sequence is CASSEYNQETQYF. The DNA for the CDR3 is TGTGCCAGCAGTGAATATAACCAAGAGACCCAGTACTTC.

This clone was seen repeatedly, ten times or more. The chain couples TRBV7-3 to TRBJ1-1; TRBD1 agrees at 7 bases. Germline lookup yields CDR1 SGHTA and CDR2 FQGTGA. The trim removed 3 bases at V and 4 bases at J, leaving 2 bases unmatched. CDR3 length: 13 residues. The CDR3 sequence: CASSLTGPTEAFF. CDR3 sequence (DNA): TGTGCCAGCAGCTTGACAGGGCCCACTGAAGCTTTCTTT.

The genes are TRBV7-6 and TRBJ1-4, with a tentative D call TRBD1 (6 bases). The germline V gene encodes CDR1 SGHVS and CDR2 FNYEAQ. The CDR3 consists of 15 residues. V was cut by 5 bases and J by 0 bases, with 10 bases left in between. CDR3 sequence (DNA): TGTGCCAGCAGCCCCCGACAGGCAACTAATGAAAAACTGTTTTTT. It translates to CASSPRQATNEKLFF.

V gene TRBV28 combines with J gene TRBJ2-2; 8 nucleotides line up with TRBD2. The length of the CDR3 is 17 residues. The trim removed 5 bases at V and 5 bases at J, leaving 13 bases unmatched. CDR1 MDHEN and CDR2 SYDVKM come from the germline V gene. CDR3 sequence (DNA): TGTGCCAGCAGTCCACTGCAGGCGGGAGGTGAGACCGGGGAGCTGTTTTTT. This encodes CASSPLQAGGETGELFF.

The CDR3 DNA follows: TGTGCCAGCAGTCCTAGGCAGGGGGTCGGGGAGCTGTTTTTT. This gives the protein CASSPRQGVGELFF. The chain has TRBV5-4 and TRBJ2-2, with 7 bases identical to TRBD1. The CDR3 is 14 amino acids. Germline V gene data show CDR1 as SGHNT and CDR2 as YYREEE (reference sequence). The ends lost 5 bases at V and 7 bases at J; junction bases unmatched: 8.

V usage is TRBV6-6 and J usage is TRBJ1-4; 7 bases are a match to TRBD1. Germline CDR1 and CDR2: MNHNY and SVGAGI (reference sequence). The CDR3 has 14 residues. V lost 7 bases to trimming and J lost 7 bases; unmatched junction nucleotides: 9. The CDR3 reads CASTPQGWGEKLFF. DNA of the CDR3: TGTGCCAGCACCCCACAGGGGTGGGGTGAAAAACTGTTTTTT.

This chain joins TRBV3-1 (or the pseudogene TRBV3-2) and TRBJ2-6, with no clear D. The germline V and J ends were trimmed by 2 bases and 4 bases, with 9 bases remaining between them. The CDR3 consists of 15 residues. Germline CDR1 is LGHDT and CDR2 is YNNKEL (reference sequence). The CDR3 coding sequence is TGTGCCAGCAGCCAACTCGGGTCCGGGGCCAACGTCCTGACTTTC. Translated, it gives CASSQLGSGANVLTF.

The J gene is TRBJ1-1, the V gene TRBV20-1, with D unresolved. The CDR3 is made up of 10 amino acids. Germline-derived CDR1 and CDR2 are DFQATT and SNEGSKA (reference sequence). Trimming took off 6 bases at V and 9 bases at J, with 11 bases between the two ends. CDR3 loop: CSAYTEKAFF. CDR3 nucleotides: TGCAGTGCATACACAGAGAAAGCTTTCTTT.

The chain links TRBV7-3 to TRBJ1-2; a weak D match, TRBD1 (5 bases). V was cut by 4 bases and J by 1 base, with 10 bases left in between. Germline values: CDR1 SGHTA, CDR2 FQGTGA. The CDR3 is made up of 14 amino acids. CDR3 DNA sequence: TGTGCCAGCAGCTCCCGGGGGGATAACTATGGCTACACCTTC. Amino acids: CASSSRGDNYGYTF.

The rearrangement links TRBV5-1 to TRBJ1-1; the match to TRBD1 covers 8 bases. This CDR3 comprises 14 residues. Germline CDR1 is SGHRS and CDR2 is YFSETQ. The V segment lost 5 bases and the J segment 1 base; nucleotides outside the gene matches: 4. DNA of the CDR3: TGCGCCAGCAGATATGGGACAGGGAACACTGAAGCTTTCTTT. Amino acids: CASRYGTGNTEAFF.

In DNA form, the CDR3 reads TGCGCCAGCGGCACAGGGGGCGCCGGAAACACCATATATTTT. It translates to CASGTGGAGNTIYF. The V and J genes are TRBV10-2 and TRBJ1-3; TRBD1 matches 9 bases. Trimming cost V 8 bases and J 4 bases; bases outside gene matches: 6. CDR1 WSHSY and CDR2 SAAADI come from the germline V gene. The CDR3 is 14 residues long.

This chain links TRBV19 with TRBJ2-2; a possible D gene is TRBD2 (5 bases). The germline gives CDR1 LNHDA, CDR2 SQIVND (reference sequence). The V gene lost 2 bases and the J gene lost 7 bases, with 14 bases spanning the gap. The CDR3 consists of 15 residues. The DNA for the CDR3 is TGTGCCAGTAGTATACGGTTACATCGGGACGGGGAGCTGTTTTTT. It specifies CASSIRLHRDGELFF.

The J gene is TRBJ1-5, the V gene TRBV6-5; possible D gene TRBD1, 5 bases. The CDR3 loop spans 14 amino acids. Germline CDR1 and CDR2: MNHEY and SVGAGI. Trimming took off 6 bases at V and 3 bases at J, with 12 bases between the two ends. The CDR3, as DNA: TGTGCCAGCAGCCCAGGGTCTCCCAATCAGCCCCAGCATTTT. Protein product: CASSPGSPNQPQHF.

The CDR3 region has the DNA TGTGCCAGCAGCAAGTTTAAATCCTACAATGAGCAGTTCTTC. Its translation is CASSKFKSYNEQFF. This chain uses TRBV21-1 with TRBJ2-1; the table's D call TRBD2 went unverified against the DNA. TRBV21-1 is deemed a pseudogene. CDR3 length: 14 residues.

This chain joins TRBV24-1 and TRBJ2-7, with 10 positions matching TRBD1. J was trimmed by 4 bases and V by 2 bases; bases with no gene match: 7. CDR1 KGHDR and CDR2 SFDVKD come from the germline V gene. CDR3 length equals 16 residues. DNA of the CDR3: TGTGCCACCAGTGATTCCGGGACAGGGGCCCCTTACGAGCAGTACTTC. This translates into CATSDSGTGAPYEQYF.

This chain connects TRBV2 to TRBJ1-2, with 10 bases fitting TRBD1. V lost 3 bases, J lost 1 base, and 2 bases stayed unmatched. Looked up from germline, CDR1 is SNHLY and CDR2 is FYNNEI. The length of the CDR3 is 15 residues. DNA of the CDR3: TGTGCCAGCAGTGAGGACAGGGGGGGTAACTATGGCTACACCTTC. Translated, it gives CASSEDRGGNYGYTF.

The V and J genes are TRBV28 and TRBJ2-5; D unclear. The V end lost 4 bases, the J end lost 0 bases, and 9 bases lay between the germline ends. Germline CDR1 and CDR2: MDHEN and SYDVKM. The CDR3 has 14 residues. Here the CDR3 reads CASSYNSYQETQYF. The DNA for the CDR3 is TGTGCCAGCAGTTATAACAGCTACCAAGAGACCCAGTACTTC.

The V call is TRBV2, the J call TRBJ2-7; D possibly corresponds to TRBD2 (5 bases). The length of the CDR3 is 15 residues. V was cut by 10 bases and J by 4 bases, with 23 bases left in between. Germline lookup yields CDR1 SNHLY and CDR2 FYNNEI. CDR3 DNA sequence: TGTGCCACCTCCGAGGGCGTGGGCTCCGTTTACGAGCAGTACTTC. It codes for CATSEGVGSVYEQYF.

The genes are TRBV6-2 or TRBV6-3 and TRBJ2-3; 12 bases agree with TRBD2. The ends lost 4 bases at V and 4 bases at J; junction bases unmatched: 18. The CDR3 has 20 amino acids. Germline CDR1 and CDR2: MNHEY and SVGEGT. The CDR3 sequence: CASSLSESSSGRAGSDTQYF. The CDR3 DNA sequence: TGTGCCAGCAGTTTGAGTGAATCGTCTAGCGGGAGGGCCGGGTCAGATACGCAGTATTTT.

The genes are TRBV5-1 and TRBJ2-3; 7 positions match TRBD1. CDR3 length equals 15 residues. Germline V lookup: CDR1 SGHRS, CDR2 YFSETQ. The V segment lost 7 bases and the J segment 0 bases; nucleotides outside the gene matches: 8. The chain's CDR3 is CASCPEGASTDTQYF. In DNA, the CDR3 is TGCGCCAGCTGCCCCGAGGGGGCTAGCACAGATACGCAGTATTTT.